A selection of T cell receptor beta chains follows, all from one sample in a study of blood T cell repertoires in COVID-19. Clones were sequenced by immunoSEQ multiplex PCR, and TCRdb holds only the in-frame ones, with some missing. The sample comprises 100,000 to 150,000 clones, approximately 89% of which are singletons, and 10% rests with the top ten. The sequenced material came from peripheral blood. These receptors were obtained from a man over 45 with acute or convalescent COVID-19. The CDR3 runs from the conserved cysteine through the conserved F or W. D genes are given only for firm matches. Expanded clones are given a class, and other clones once, few, many or no size at all.

DNA	CDR3	V	J	size	D	length
TGTGCCAGCAGCTTAGAGGGCAGGGTCGGAAACACCATATATTTT	CASSLEGRVGNTIYF	TRBV7-9	TRBJ1-3	.	.	15
TGTGCCAGCAGTCCCCAGACTAGCGGGGGCCAAGAGACCCAGTACTTC	CASSPQTSGGQETQYF	TRBV2	TRBJ2-5	.	TRBD2	16
TGTGCCAGCAGCCTGCGGGCCTTCGATCAGCCCCAGCATTTT	CASSLRAFDQPQHF	TRBV3-1/TRBV3-2	TRBJ1-5	.	.	14
TGTGCCAGCAGCTACTCAAGGACAGGAGTAAGCTATGGCTACACCTTC	CASSYSRTGVSYGYTF	TRBV3-1/TRBV3-2	TRBJ1-2	.	TRBD1	16
TGTGCCAGCAGGCCTCCGGGACAGATAAATTCACCCCTCCACTTT	CASRPPGQINSPLHF	TRBV6-5	TRBJ1-6	.	TRBD1	15
TGTGCCAGCAGTGCCCCACGGCCAGGGCGTTTTGACTATGGCTACACCTTC	CASSAPRPGRFDYGYTF	TRBV25-1	TRBJ1-2	.	.	17
TGTGCCAGCCCCGGAGGCTATGGCTACACCTTC	CASPGGYGYTF	TRBV7-9	TRBJ1-2	.	.	11
TGTGCCAGCAGTCAACCAGCTAACTATGGCTACACCTTC	CASSQPANYGYTF	TRBV12-3/TRBV12-4	TRBJ1-2	once	.	13
TGTGCCAGCAGCTCTGACAGGGGTAACTATGGCTACACCTTC	CASSSDRGNYGYTF	TRBV11-2	TRBJ1-2	.	TRBD1	14
TGTGCCAGCAGCTGGGGGGGTAGCTCCTACAATGAGCAGTTCTTC	CASSWGGSSYNEQFF	TRBV9	TRBJ2-1	once	TRBD2	15
TGTGCCAGCAGCTTAATACAGGGGGACCACACCGGGGAGCTGTTTTTT	CASSLIQGDHTGELFF	TRBV7-6	TRBJ2-2	.	TRBD1	16
TGTGCCAGCAGGACACAGGGTGAGGGGAATGAGCAGTTCTTC	CASRTQGEGNEQFF	TRBV6-5	TRBJ2-1	few	.	14
TGTGCCAGCAGCCCGCCAGGGGCTGTGAAAGCTTTCTTT	CASSPPGAVKAFF	TRBV7-3	TRBJ1-1	.	.	13
TGTGCCAGTAGTATAGATTCCCCAGGGTGGCAGCCCCAGCATTTT	CASSIDSPGWQPQHF	TRBV19	TRBJ1-5	.	.	15
TGTGCCAGCAGCCTAGGAGGGGCCGGATCGAGCTCCTACAATGAGCAGTTCTTC	CASSLGGAGSSSYNEQFF	TRBV5-4	TRBJ2-1	.	.	18
TGTGCCAGCAGCTGGCGACAGAGTGAAGCTTTCTTT	CASSWRQSEAFF	TRBV5-6	TRBJ1-1	.	.	12
TGTGCCAGTAGAACCGGACAGCTCCACGATCAGCCCCAGCATTTT	CASRTGQLHDQPQHF	TRBV19	TRBJ1-5	.	.	15
TGTGCCAGCAGCTCGACAGGGTTGGGAAACACCATATATTTT	CASSSTGLGNTIYF	TRBV5-4	TRBJ1-3	once	TRBD1	14
TGTGCCAGCAGCGACAACAGGGGTAATGAAAAACTGTTTTTT	CASSDNRGNEKLFF	TRBV11-2	TRBJ1-4	few	TRBD1	14
TGTGCCAGCAGTTACTGGTACGGGGAGCAGTACTTC	CASSYWYGEQYF	TRBV6-6	TRBJ2-7	.	.	12
TGTGCCAGCAGCTTCAGGGATGGAAACACCATATATTTT	CASSFRDGNTIYF	TRBV7-9	TRBJ1-3	.	.	13
TGCAGCGTTGTTTCCGTCTATAGTTACGAGCAGTACTTC	CSVVSVYSYEQYF	TRBV29-1	TRBJ2-7	.	.	13
TGTGCCAGCGGGACAGGGGGCTGGAGCACTGAAGCTTTCTTT	CASGTGGWSTEAFF	TRBV7-9	TRBJ1-1	.	TRBD1	14
TGCGCCAGCAGTGAACGGGGGGGTAGCACAGATACGCAGTATTTT	CASSERGGSTDTQYF	TRBV10-1	TRBJ2-3	.	TRBD2	15